This T cell receptor (beta chain) derives from a study of cytomegalovirus exposure and HLA in healthy donors. Whole-study results and caveats: In vitro, three CMV-associated chains proved specific for CMV antigens.

PCR employed 60 Vbeta and 13 Jbeta primers. In the study's own analysis: About 10 million of roughly 81 million unique TCR beta chains were shared, per a later count. This table comes from immunoSEQ multiplex PCR, and its TCRdb copy is limited to in-frame clones, with some not included. V and J calls and clone size are given by that table; D and trimming were obtained from the DNA. The profile covers approximately 170,000 clones, with 70% to 90% appearing a single time and roughly 2.5% taken by the ten largest. With regard to this clone: What it recognizes is unknown.

CDR3 length equals 14 residues. J lost 2 bases, V lost 7 bases, and 5 bases had no gene match. Looked up from germline, CDR1 is MNHEY and CDR2 is SMNVEV (reference sequence). The chain joins TRBV27 to TRBJ2-3; 8 bases are a match to TRBD2. Sequencing was carried out using PBMCs. This receptor was obtained from a man aged 25-45 years in good health and CMV-seropositive. CDR3 sequence: CASKLAGHTDTQYF. In DNA form, the CDR3 reads TGTGCCAGCAAGTTAGCGGGACACACAGATACGCAGTATTTT.